These 20 T cell receptor beta chains share one sample of origin, sequenced in a study of blood T cell repertoires in COVID-19 (dated by TCRdb to 2019 to 2021). The receptor library was made with the immunoSEQ multiplex PCR assay. As stored in TCRdb, this immuneACCESS dataset retains in-frame rearrangements with V and J assigned. A fraction of the clones does not appear; measured against another copy, unresolved V genes explain less than half of the discrepancy, and the remainder lacks a known reason. The sample profile shows roughly 250,000 clones; roughly 77% of them were found once. The ten largest clones represent 3% to 3.5% of the sample. The sample consisted of peripheral blood. The receptors stem from a woman of 80 years or more with acute or convalescent COVID-19.

The chain couples TRBV7-2 to TRBJ2-5; D gene ambiguous. The CDR3 runs to 14 residues. The germline V gene has CDR1 SGHTA and CDR2 FQGNSA. Trimming pared 5 bases from V and 5 bases from J, leaving 15 bases between. CDR3 DNA sequence: TGTGCCAGCAGCGACTCACTTTCTGAGGAGACCCAGTACTTC. Its translation: CASSDSLSEETQYF.

The count of this clone is one. J is TRBJ1-4 and V is TRBV5-1; D gene unclear. The V end lost 0 bases, the J end lost 3 bases, and 6 bases lay between the germline ends. Germline V gene data show CDR1 as SGHRS and CDR2 as YFSETQ. CDR3 length: 14 amino acids. CDR3 bases: TGCGCCAGCAGCTTGGGCGGTGCTAATGAAAAACTGTTTTTT. As protein: CASSLGGANEKLFF.

The chain employs TRBV24-1 and TRBJ2-2, with 12 bases aligning to TRBD2. The CDR3 consists of 16 residues. V trimming: 7 bases; J trimming: 8 bases; junction bases outside the gene matches: 10. Germline lookup yields CDR1 KGHDR and CDR2 SFDVKD. The CDR3 reads CATSHGLAGSGGELFF. CDR3 bases: TGTGCCACCAGCCACGGACTAGCGGGGTCCGGAGGGGAGCTGTTTTTT.

This clone was detected only a few times. The rearrangement uses TRBV30 and TRBJ1-5, with D hard to call. V lost 1 base and J 6 bases, leaving 10 bases between the germline ends. CDR3 length equals 13 residues. The V gene's germline CDR1 is GTSNPN and CDR2 SVGIG (reference sequence). The CDR3, as DNA: TGTGCCTGGAGTGACGGGGTGGGTCAGCCCCAGCATTTT. Protein: CAWSDGVGQPQHF.

V and J are TRBV9 and TRBJ1-2; perhaps TRBD1 as D (5 bases). The V and J ends lost 0 bases and 8 bases respectively, with 17 bases between them. The CDR3 consists of 15 residues. The germline V gene has CDR1 SGDLS and CDR2 YYNGEE. The CDR3, as DNA: TGTGCCAGCAGCGTAGATCCAGGGCCTATGAGAGGCTACACCTTC. It encodes CASSVDPGPMRGYTF.

This clone came up a few times. CDR3 sequence: CASSHGVRGAYEQYF. The DNA for the CDR3 is TGTGCCAGCAGTCACGGGGTCCGAGGCGCCTACGAGCAGTACTTC. The chain joins TRBV6-1 to TRBJ2-7; the D gene is possibly TRBD2 (5 bases). This CDR3 spans 15 amino acids. CDR1 is MNHNS, CDR2 SASEGT, per germline. Deletions cut 5 bases from V and 2 bases from J, with 16 bases between.

The rearrangement uses TRBV5-6 and TRBJ1-2; D possibly corresponds to TRBD1 (6 bases). V was shortened by 4 bases and J by 7 bases, with 17 bases between the two germline ends. The CDR3 has 14 residues. The germline CDR1 and CDR2 sequences are SGHDT and YYEEEE. CDR3 in amino acids: CASSPGHSLPGYTF. The CDR3 DNA reads TGTGCCAGCAGCCCGGGACACTCCCTACCTGGCTACACCTTC. Complete variable domain (other parts from reference TRBV5-6 and TRBJ1-2): DAGVTQSPTHLIKTRGQQVTLRCSPKSGHDTVSWYQQALGQGPQFIFQYYEEEERQRGNFPDRFSGHQFPNYSSELNVNALLLGDSALYLCASSPGHSLPGYTFGSGTRLTVV.

This chain connects TRBV19 to TRBJ1-1, with D possibly being TRBD1 (5 bases). Germline V gene data show CDR1 as LNHDA and CDR2 as SQIVND (reference sequence). The V end was cut by 3 bases, the J end by 7 bases, with 18 bases between. CDR3 length: 15 amino acids. The CDR3 coding sequence is TGTGCCAGTAGTATTCAGGCAGGGAAGGGAGGTGAAGCTTTCTTT. Residues: CASSIQAGKGGEAFF.

V usage is TRBV7-9 and J usage is TRBJ2-3; D is possibly TRBD2 (5 bases). This CDR3 comprises 15 residues. Germline V gene lookup returns CDR1 SEHNR and CDR2 FQNEAQ (reference sequence). Between the trimmed V and J ends, which lost 5 bases and 9 bases, there was a span of 21 bases. The CDR3 region is CASSPLTGVMGTQYF. The CDR3 DNA follows: TGTGCCAGCAGCCCATTGACCGGGGTAATGGGGACGCAGTATTTT.

The CDR3 bases are TGTGCCAGCAGCCCCGGGACAGGCTACGAGCAGTACTTC. This translates into CASSPGTGYEQYF. The rearrangement uses TRBV7-9 and TRBJ2-7; 8 bases align to TRBD1. V shed 5 bases and J 3 bases; nucleotides not matched to a gene: 3. CDR3 length: 13 amino acids. CDR1 SEHNR and CDR2 FQNEAQ come from the germline V gene (reference sequence).

In DNA form, the CDR3 reads TGTGCCAGCAGCGTAGGAATAGGGAGCTCCTACAATGAGCAGTTCTTC. Translation: CASSVGIGSSYNEQFF. The chain employs TRBV9 and TRBJ2-1, with D possibly TRBD2 on 5 matching bases. CDR3 length: 16 amino acids. V was cut by 0 bases and J by 0 bases, with 10 bases left in between. CDR1 is SGDLS, CDR2 YYNGEE, per germline. The full variable domain, its missing parts supplied by reference TRBV9 and TRBJ2-1, is DSGVTQTPKHLITATGQRVTLRCSPRSGDLSVYWYQQSLDQGLQFLIQYYNGEERAKGNILERFSAQQFPDLHSELNLSSLELGDSALYFCASSVGIGSSYNEQFFGPGTRLTVL.

The rearrangement joins TRBV18 to TRBJ1-3, with TRBD1 matching 9 bases. With V trimmed by 2 bases and J by 2 bases, 4 bases remained unmatched. Germline V gives CDR1 KGHSH, CDR2 LQKENI. The CDR3 is 16 amino acids. CDR3 loop: CASSPARTGAGNTIYF. Here the CDR3 DNA reads TGTGCCAGCTCACCAGCCAGGACAGGGGCTGGAAACACCATATATTTT.

The chain recombines TRBV5-1 with TRBJ2-2; TRBD2 matches 9 bases. The CDR3 has 15 residues. Germline V gene lookup returns CDR1 SGHRS and CDR2 YFSETQ. J gave up 1 base and V 4 bases, and 2 bases lay outside the gene matches. The CDR3 DNA follows: TGCGCCAGCAGCGGAGCGGGAGGGAACACCGGGGAGCTGTTTTTT. The encoded protein is CASSGAGGNTGELFF.

J is TRBJ2-2 and V is TRBV11-2; 7 nucleotides line up with TRBD1. V trimming: 3 bases; J trimming: 2 bases; junction bases outside the gene matches: 9. The CDR3 covers 17 residues. Per the germline V gene, CDR1 is SGHAT and CDR2 is FQNNGV. The DNA of the CDR3 is TGTGCCAGCAGCTTCGGACCGGGACAGCCTAACACCGGGGAGCTGTTTTTT. This codes for CASSFGPGQPNTGELFF.

The CDR3 region is CASSPRSYGYTF. The CDR3 bases are TGTGCCAGCAGCCCTCGGAGCTATGGCTACACCTTC. This chain connects TRBV7-2 to TRBJ1-2; no clear D gene. The length of the CDR3 is 12 residues. V lost 5 bases and J 4 bases, leaving 8 bases between the germline ends. Germline values: CDR1 SGHTA, CDR2 FQGNSA.

This chain connects TRBV10-3 to TRBJ2-7; a possible D gene is TRBD1 (5 bases). The V gene lost 6 bases and the J gene lost 4 bases, with 10 bases spanning the gap. The CDR3 is made up of 12 amino acids. Germline loops: CDR1 ENHRY, CDR2 SYGVKD. The CDR3 loop is CAISLRDYEQYF. The CDR3 nucleotides are TGTGCCATCAGCCTCAGGGATTACGAGCAGTACTTC.

V is TRBV7-6 and J is TRBJ1-6; TRBD1 agrees at 7 bases. The germline V gene has CDR1 SGHVS and CDR2 FNYEAQ. The CDR3 has 21 residues. V lost 4 bases to trimming and J lost 6 bases; unmatched junction nucleotides: 24. DNA of the CDR3: TGTGCCAGCAGCTCCCAAGGATCCGGGACACCAGGGGGGTTAGGTAATTCACCCCTCCACTTT. Its translation is CASSSQGSGTPGGLGNSPLHF.

The genes are TRBV7-9 and TRBJ1-2; D not resolved. This CDR3 is 14 amino acids long. Germline CDR1 reads SEHNR; CDR2 reads FQNEAQ (reference sequence). V was trimmed by 0 bases and J by 8 bases, leaving 13 bases between them. CDR3 sequence: CASSLATLAGGYTF. In DNA form, the CDR3 reads TGTGCCAGCAGCTTAGCTACTCTCGCGGGAGGCTACACCTTC.

This clone was found a few times. The chain joins TRBV2 to TRBJ2-7; maybe TRBD1 (6 bases). V lost 6 bases to trimming and J lost 3 bases, with 12 bases between them. CDR1 is SNHLY and CDR2 is FYNNEI in the germline V gene. The length of the CDR3 is 13 residues. The CDR3 spells CASSSQGNYEQYF. The CDR3 DNA reads TGTGCCAGCAGCTCACAGGGTAACTACGAGCAGTACTTC.

The chain has TRBV6-5 and TRBJ1-5; the D gene is possibly TRBD1 (6 bases). Trimming pared 6 bases from V and 0 bases from J, leaving 12 bases between. This CDR3 has 15 residues. Germline CDR1 and CDR2: MNHEY and SVGAGI. Written as DNA, the CDR3 is TGTGCCAGCAGATCTCAGGGACATAGCAATCAGCCCCAGCATTTT. Its protein product is CASRSQGHSNQPQHF.